This TCR beta chain is from a study of T-cell reconstitution after alpha-beta-depleted transplantation in children. Notes on this clonotype: Its specificity is not known.

Preparation of the TCRbeta library used unique molecular identifiers. TCRdb independently ran MiXCR on the PCR reads; one entry per CDR3 protein. The profile covers more than 200,000 distinct CDR3 sequences, with over 15% appearing a single time and roughly two fifths taken by the ten largest. Study outcomes and limitations: One year post-transplant, T-cell counts and diversity were largely derived from T cells produced anew. Roughly two months post-transplant, alpha-beta T cells reportedly originated from several hundred graft clones that had expanded.

J was trimmed by 2 bases and V by 10 bases; bases with no gene match: 11. The germline V gene has CDR1 ENHRY and CDR2 SYGVKD. This CDR3 region has 15 residues. The sequencing used PBMCs, mostly from graft donor cells, collected 360 days after TCRalphabeta/CD19-depleted stem cell transplant. This sequence joins TRBV10-3 and TRBJ1-5; 7 bases are shared with TRBD1. This clonotype originated in a male patient between 2 and 10 years old who had a stem cell transplant for acute lymphoblastic leukemia, so the T cells may come from the graft donor. The CDR3 DNA is TGTGCCACCCCAGGGGGGACTTCGGGCAATCAGCCCCAGCATTTT. Amino acid sequence: CATPGGTSGNQPQHF.